One and the same sample provided the 8 T cell receptor beta chains below, sequenced in a study of radiotherapy plus CTLA-4 blockade in lung cancer. Repertoires were generated with immunoSEQ multiplex PCR, while TCRdb's copy carries only in-frame clones and drops some. Of 78,000 or so clones detected, around 86% appear once; the ten largest clones hold 0.85% to 0.95%. Sequenced here: peripheral blood, sampled from a patient treated with radiotherapy plus ipilimumab. Source of these receptors: a human donor with non-small cell lung cancer who had stable disease on radiotherapy plus ipilimumab.

The chain joins TRBV30 to TRBJ1-1, with a weak D call TRBD1 (5 bases). The V end was cut by 7 bases, the J end by 4 bases, with 13 bases between. There are 12 residues in the CDR3. The germline CDR1 and CDR2 sequences are GTSNPN and SVGIG (reference sequence). The CDR3 spells CAYRGRITEAFF. In DNA form, the CDR3 reads TGTGCCTATAGGGGTAGGATCACTGAAGCTTTCTTT.

This clone appeared a few times. CDR3 loop: CASSLGTGGEQYF. As DNA, the CDR3 is TGTGCCAGCAGCTTAGGCACAGGGGGCGAGCAGTACTTC. The chain is built from TRBV7-9 and TRBJ2-7, with 8 bases identical to TRBD1. The V gene end was trimmed by 1 base and the J gene end by 6 bases; junction bases not matched to a gene: 2. The CDR3 extends over 13 amino acids. Per the germline V gene, CDR1 is SEHNR and CDR2 is FQNEAQ (reference sequence).

CDR3 loop: CASSAGAGLLYEQYF. CDR3 sequence (DNA): TGTGCCAGCAGTGCGGGGGCCGGGCTCCTCTACGAGCAGTACTTC. The chain recombines TRBV2 with TRBJ2-7; either TRBD1 or TRBD2 may supply D (6 bases each). The CDR3 consists of 15 residues. Germline assignment: CDR1 SNHLY and CDR2 FYNNEI. The ends were cut back, 4 bases at V and 3 bases at J, with 16 bases in the middle.

About this clone: Within the sample, other DNA sequences also encode this same CDR3. V gene TRBV18 combines with J gene TRBJ2-1, with 9 positions matching TRBD1. CDR1 KGHSH and CDR2 LQKENI come from the germline V gene. CDR3 length: 14 residues. With V trimmed by 6 bases and J by 4 bases, 4 bases remained unmatched. CDR3 loop: CASSPGTGYNEQFF. The DNA of the CDR3 is TGTGCCAGCTCTCCCGGGACAGGGTACAATGAGCAGTTCTTC.

This chain joins TRBV2 and TRBJ1-4, with a possible D match to TRBD1 (6 bases). Trimming shortened V by 5 bases and J by 5 bases, and 15 bases separated the two germline ends. There are 15 residues in the CDR3. Germline V gene sequence: CDR1 SNHLY, CDR2 FYNNEI. CDR3 protein: CASSSTGGRNEKLFF. The DNA for the CDR3 is TGTGCCAGCAGTTCTACGGGGGGCCGGAATGAAAAACTGTTTTTT.

A note on this clone: This specimen includes other DNA sequences encoding the same CDR3. J is TRBJ1-1 and V is TRBV7-2, with a possible D match to TRBD1 (5 bases). The germline V gene has CDR1 SGHTA and CDR2 FQGNSA. V was trimmed by 3 bases and J by 2 bases, leaving 13 bases between them. There are 15 residues in the CDR3. The CDR3 loop is CASSLGDRRNTEAFF. In DNA form, the CDR3 reads TGTGCCAGCAGCTTGGGGGACCGGAGAAACACTGAAGCTTTCTTT.

V gene TRBV11-2 combines with J gene TRBJ2-5, with D uncertain. The closer fit of TRBJ2-7 to the DNA end suggests the J call may be wrong. CDR3 length equals 13 residues. In germline, CDR1 is SGHAT, CDR2 FQNNGV. For the CDR3, the DNA is TGTGCCAGCAGCTTAGATGGGTATTACGAGCAGTACTTC. The encoded protein is CASSLDGYYEQYF.

V and J are TRBV28 and TRBJ1-6, with TRBD1 as a possible D gene (5 bases). Trimming pared 6 bases from V and 4 bases from J, leaving 13 bases between. CDR1 and CDR2 from the germline V gene are MDHEN and SYDVKM. The CDR3 runs to 15 residues. The CDR3 coding sequence is TGTGCCAGCAGGATGACAGTTCATTATAATTCACCCCTCCACTTT. Translation gives CASRMTVHYNSPLHF.